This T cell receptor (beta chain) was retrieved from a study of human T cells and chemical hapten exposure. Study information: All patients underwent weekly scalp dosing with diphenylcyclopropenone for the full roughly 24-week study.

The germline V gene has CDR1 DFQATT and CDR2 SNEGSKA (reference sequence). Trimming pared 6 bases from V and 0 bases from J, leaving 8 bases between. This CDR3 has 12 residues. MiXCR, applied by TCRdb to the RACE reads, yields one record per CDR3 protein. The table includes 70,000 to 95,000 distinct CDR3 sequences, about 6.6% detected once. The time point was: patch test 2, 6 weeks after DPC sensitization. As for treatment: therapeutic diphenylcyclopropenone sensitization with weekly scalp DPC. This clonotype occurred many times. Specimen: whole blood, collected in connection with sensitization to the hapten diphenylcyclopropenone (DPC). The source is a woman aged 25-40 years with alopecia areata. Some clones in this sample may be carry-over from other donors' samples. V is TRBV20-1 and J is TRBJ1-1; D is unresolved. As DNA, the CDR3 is TGCAGTGCCAGGAGGATGAACACTGAAGCTTTCTTT. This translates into CSARRMNTEAFF.